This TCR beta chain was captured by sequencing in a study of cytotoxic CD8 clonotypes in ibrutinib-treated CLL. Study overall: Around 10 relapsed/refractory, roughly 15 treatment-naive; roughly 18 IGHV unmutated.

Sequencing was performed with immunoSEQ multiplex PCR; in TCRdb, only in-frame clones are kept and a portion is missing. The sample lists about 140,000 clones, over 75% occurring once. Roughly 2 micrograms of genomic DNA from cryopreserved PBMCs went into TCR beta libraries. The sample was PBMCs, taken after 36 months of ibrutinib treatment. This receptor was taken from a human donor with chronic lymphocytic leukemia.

The CDR3 DNA reads TGTGCCAGCAGCTTGGCCGGGGACGGTGCTAACTATGGCTACACCTTC. Protein: CASSLAGDGANYGYTF. V and J are TRBV5-4 and TRBJ1-2, with D perhaps matching TRBD1 (5 bases). Germline CDR1 SGHNT, CDR2 YYREEE (reference sequence). The V and J ends lost 0 bases and 0 bases respectively, with 12 bases between them. This CDR3 is built from 16 residues. Looking up the rest from reference TRBV5-4 and TRBJ1-2 gives the full variable domain: ETGVTQSPTHLIKTRGQQVTLRCSSQSGHNTVSWYQQALGQGPQFIFQYYREEENGRGNFPPRFSGLQFPNYSSELNVNALELDDSALYLCASSLAGDGANYGYTFGSGTRLTVV.